These 27 T cell receptor beta chains were all obtained from the same sample, sequenced in a study of T cell responses to AZD1222 COVID-19 vaccine. Assay used: immunoSEQ multiplex PCR; TCRdb lists only in-frame clones, some missing. The sample includes some 160,000 clones, 85% to 95% of them seen just once. The sample here was peripheral blood, taken on day 0 of AZD1222 vaccination. The receptors here all came from an adult in good health.

As regards this clone: The junction differs from germline at one of its ends, possibly a read error. V and J are TRBV7-2 and TRBJ2-1; possible D gene TRBD2, 6 bases. The CDR3 has 17 amino acids. Germline values: CDR1 SGHTA, CDR2 FQGNSA. The CDR3 bases are TGTGCCAGCAGCCTCGCCAACCGGGACTGGCAGAACAAAGAGCAGTTCTTC. Translation: CASSLANRDWQNKEQFF. The full variable domain, completed using reference TRBV7-2 and TRBJ2-1, is GAGVSQSPSNKVTEKGKDVELRCDPISGHTALYWYRQSLGQGLEFLIYFQGNSAPDKSGLPSDRFSAERTGGSVSTLTIQRTQQEDSAVYLCASSLANRDWQNKEQFFGPGTRLTVL.

The chain joins TRBV7-9 to TRBJ1-4; 7 bases match TRBD1. The V segment lost 4 bases and the J segment 8 bases; nucleotides outside the gene matches: 13. Looked up from germline, CDR1 is SEHNR and CDR2 is FQNEAQ (reference sequence). This CDR3 is built from 16 residues. As DNA, the CDR3 is TGTGCCAGCAGCTCCGGGGGCCGCGGGACAGTAGAAAAACTGTTTTTT. Translation: CASSSGGRGTVEKLFF.

In DNA, the CDR3 is TGTGCCAGCAGTTACTCGTTCCAGGGGTTTTTATTTATCACTGAAGCTTTCTTT. Its translation is CASSYSFQGFLFITEAFF. The chain carries TRBV6-8 and TRBJ1-1; TRBD1 might be the D (6 bases). Deletions cut 0 bases from V and 4 bases from J, with 21 bases between. Germline CDR1 reads MNHGY; CDR2 reads SAAAGT. CDR3 size: 18 residues.

The rearrangement uses TRBV25-1 and TRBJ2-5; TRBD2 agrees at 9 bases. The CDR3 is made up of 15 amino acids. Trimming took 4 bases from V and 7 from J; bases not matched to a gene: 10. Germline CDR1 MGHDK, CDR2 SYGVNS. The CDR3 is CASSGGSGGLGTQYF. The CDR3 DNA reads as TGTGCCAGCAGTGGAGGTAGCGGGGGCCTCGGGACCCAGTACTTC.

V is TRBV4-1 and J is TRBJ1-2; 7 nucleotides match TRBD1. With 2 bases clipped from V and 2 bases from J, the junction kept 8 bases outside the gene matches. The CDR3 sequence is 16 residues long. Germline V gives CDR1 MGHRA, CDR2 YSYEKL. The DNA of the CDR3 is TGCGCCAGCAGCCAAATGGTACCACAGGGGAACTATGGCTACACCTTC. It translates to CASSQMVPQGNYGYTF.

V usage is TRBV28 and J usage is TRBJ1-1; no firm D call. The CDR3 totals 13 residues. The germline V and J ends were trimmed by 4 bases and 5 bases, with 11 bases remaining between them. Per the germline V gene, CDR1 is MDHEN and CDR2 is SYDVKM. CDR3 region: CASSYPLKTEAFF. In DNA form, the CDR3 reads TGTGCCAGCAGTTACCCCCTAAAAACTGAAGCTTTCTTT.

The chain recombines TRBV3-1 (or the pseudogene TRBV3-2) with TRBJ1-4, with D tentatively TRBD1 (5 bases). The germline V gene has CDR1 LGHDT and CDR2 YNNKEL (reference sequence). CDR3 length: 17 amino acids. V lost 0 bases to trimming and J lost 7 bases, with 18 bases between them. CDR3 DNA sequence: TGTGCCAGCAGCCAAGAGGGGCGAGAGTGGGGAGGTGAAAAACTGTTTTTT. Its protein is CASSQEGREWGGEKLFF.

This chain links TRBV9 with TRBJ2-3, with D perhaps TRBD2 (6 bases). This CDR3 region has 16 residues. Per the germline V gene, CDR1 is SGDLS and CDR2 is YYNGEE. Trimming took 2 bases from V and 2 from J, leaving 15 bases between them. CDR3 sequence: CASSVGGSETTDTQYF. Written as DNA, the CDR3 is TGTGCCAGCAGCGTCGGGGGTAGCGAGACCACAGATACGCAGTATTTT.

The V call is TRBV5-1, the J call TRBJ1-5; D call uncertain. The germline V and J ends were trimmed by 2 bases and 2 bases, with 17 bases remaining between them. The CDR3 is made up of 17 amino acids. Germline V gene lookup returns CDR1 SGHRS and CDR2 YFSETQ. CDR3 nucleotides: TGCGCCAGCAGCTTAAGTTTTGCAGGCACGCGCAATCAGCCCCAGCATTTT. This encodes CASSLSFAGTRNQPQHF.

The rearrangement links TRBV9 to TRBJ2-1; weak D call: TRBD2 (6 bases). The CDR3 consists of 14 residues. The germline V gene encodes CDR1 SGDLS and CDR2 YYNGEE. V was shortened by 4 bases and J by 9 bases, with 17 bases between the two germline ends. The CDR3 spells CASSLGLLGGEQFF. The CDR3, as DNA: TGTGCCAGCAGCCTGGGACTTCTCGGCGGTGAGCAGTTCTTC.

This clone was recorded only once. The gene calls are TRBV29-1 and TRBJ2-3; maybe TRBD2 (5 bases). The germline V and J ends were trimmed by 4 bases and 2 bases, with 10 bases remaining between them. Germline V gene sequence: CDR1 SQVTM, CDR2 ANQGSEA. The CDR3 has 13 amino acids. CDR3 sequence reads: CSVGEQDTDTQYF. CDR3 DNA sequence: TGCAGCGTTGGGGAGCAGGACACAGATACGCAGTATTTT.

The genes are TRBV19 and TRBJ2-1; 10 bases align to TRBD2. CDR1 and CDR2 (germline): LNHDA, SQIVND (reference sequence). V lost 6 bases and J lost 4; bases outside the gene matches: 9. The CDR3 is 16 residues long. As DNA, the CDR3 is TGTGCCAGTAGCATCCTAGCGGGGGCCCTATACAATGAGCAGTTCTTC. This codes for CASSILAGALYNEQFF.

V usage is TRBV6-1 and J usage is TRBJ2-5; 10 bases align to TRBD2. This CDR3 contains 14 residues. Germline assignment: CDR1 MNHNS and CDR2 SASEGT. V was clipped by 6 bases and J by 5 bases; unmatched bases: 6. The CDR3 spells CASRTSGSWETQYF. The DNA of the CDR3 is TGTGCCAGCAGGACTAGCGGGTCGTGGGAGACCCAGTACTTC.

The rearrangement links TRBV18 to TRBJ2-5, with D possibly TRBD2 on 5 matching bases. This CDR3 is 13 amino acids long. Trimming took off 3 bases at V and 5 bases at J, with 10 bases between the two ends. Germline V gene data show CDR1 as KGHSH and CDR2 as LQKENI. CDR3: CASSPLRGETQYF. The CDR3 coding sequence is TGTGCCAGCTCACCCCTTCGAGGGGAGACCCAGTACTTC.

V usage is TRBV4-1 and J usage is TRBJ2-1; D possibly corresponds to TRBD2 (6 bases). This CDR3 has 14 amino acids. CDR1 and CDR2 (germline): MGHRA, YSYEKL. V was clipped by 4 bases and J by 9 bases, with 16 bases between them. CDR3 residues: CASSPEPSVFEQFF. CDR3 nucleotide sequence: TGCGCCAGCAGCCCCGAGCCTAGCGTGTTTGAGCAGTTCTTC.

The table lists this clone with a count of one. The chain employs TRBV5-1 and TRBJ1-2; the D is unclear. Trimming removed 0 bases at V and 6 bases at J, with 12 bases between. CDR3 length equals 14 residues. Germline V gene sequence: CDR1 SGHRS, CDR2 YFSETQ. The CDR3 spells CASSLDLGVDGYTF. In DNA form, the CDR3 reads TGCGCCAGCAGCTTGGATCTCGGGGTGGATGGCTACACCTTC.

The rearrangement uses TRBV2 and TRBJ1-4; possible D gene TRBD1, 6 bases. CDR1 is SNHLY and CDR2 is FYNNEI in the germline V gene. V shed 6 bases and J shed 3 bases, with 14 bases lying between them. The CDR3 has 15 amino acids. CDR3 region: CASSARPGANEKLFF. In nucleotides, the CDR3 is TGTGCCAGCAGCGCACGACCAGGGGCTAATGAAAAACTGTTTTTT.

The rearrangement uses TRBV13 and TRBJ2-5, with TRBD1 identical over 8 bases. The CDR3 loop spans 15 amino acids. Germline V lookup: CDR1 PRHDT, CDR2 FYEKMQ (reference sequence). Trimming took 5 bases from V and 1 from J; bases not matched to a gene: 6. CDR3 DNA sequence: TGTGCCAGCAGCACCGGGACAGGCTCCCAAGAGACCCAGTACTTC. It is translated as CASSTGTGSQETQYF.

The J gene is TRBJ1-2, the V gene TRBV5-1; 8 bases fit TRBD1. Germline V gene lookup returns CDR1 SGHRS and CDR2 YFSETQ. This CDR3 spans 15 amino acids. The V segment lost 0 bases and the J segment 4 bases; nucleotides outside the gene matches: 5. CDR3 DNA: TGCGCCAGCAGCTTGGCCGGGACAGGAGGCTATGGCTACACCTTC. It is translated as CASSLAGTGGYGYTF.

V gene TRBV7-8 combines with J gene TRBJ2-5; D remains unclear. The V gene's germline CDR1 is SGHVS and CDR2 FQNEAQ. The CDR3 runs 13 residues. Deletions cut 5 bases from V and 2 bases from J, with 9 bases between. CDR3 DNA sequence: TGTGCCAGCAGCCTCGAGCGACAAGAGACCCAGTACTTC. Its translation is CASSLERQETQYF.

V gene TRBV14 combines with J gene TRBJ2-2; TRBD1 aligns across 12 bases. V trimming: 0 bases; J trimming: 5 bases; junction bases outside the gene matches: 4. The CDR3 has 17 residues. Germline assignment: CDR1 SGHDN and CDR2 FVKESK. The CDR3: CASSQDRGQGATGELFF. The CDR3 nucleotides are TGTGCCAGCAGCCAAGATCGGGGACAGGGGGCAACCGGGGAGCTGTTTTTT. The full variable domain, completed using reference TRBV14 and TRBJ2-2, is EAGVTQFPSHSVIEKGQTVTLRCDPISGHDNLYWYRRVMGKEIKFLLHFVKESKQDESGMPNNRFLAERTGGTYSTLKVQPAELEDSGVYFCASSQDRGQGATGELFFGEGSRLTVL.

This clone was seen only a few times. The V gene is TRBV12-3 or TRBV12-4, the J gene TRBJ2-2; D gene uncertain. The V end lost 9 bases, the J end lost 3 bases, and 8 bases lay between the germline ends. The CDR3 loop spans 12 amino acids. CDR3 DNA: TGTGCCAGTAATCAGTACACCGGGGAGCTGTTTTTT. This codes for CASNQYTGELFF.

The chain combines TRBV3-1 (or the pseudogene TRBV3-2) with TRBJ2-2; no reliable D call. The V and J ends lost 0 bases and 3 bases respectively, with 5 bases between them. CDR3 length equals 14 residues. Germline loops: CDR1 LGHDT, CDR2 YNNKEL (reference sequence). Here the CDR3 reads CASSQEPYTGELFF. Here the CDR3 DNA reads TGTGCCAGCAGCCAAGAACCGTACACCGGGGAGCTGTTTTTT.

The rearrangement links TRBV4-1 to TRBJ2-1; 7 bases agree with TRBD2. Losses at the gene ends were 7 bases for V and 2 bases for J; bases not matched to a gene: 14. CDR3 length: 17 amino acids. Germline V gene sequence: CDR1 MGHRA, CDR2 YSYEKL. The CDR3 reads CASNSGSGETPYNEQFF. CDR3 sequence (DNA): TGCGCCAGCAATTCGGGGAGCGGGGAGACCCCCTACAATGAGCAGTTCTTC.

Regarding this clone: Other DNA sequences from this sample encode an identical CDR3 as well. The rearrangement links TRBV29-1 to TRBJ2-3, with D tentatively TRBD1 (5 bases). CDR1 and CDR2 from the germline V gene are SQVTM and ANQGSEA. The CDR3 contains 13 residues. Trimming took 3 bases from V and 0 from J, leaving 7 bases between them. As DNA, the CDR3 is TGCAGCGTTGAGGCAGGGAGCACAGATACGCAGTATTTT. Amino acids: CSVEAGSTDTQYF.

This clone was seen more than once but under ten times. For the CDR3, the DNA is TGCGCCAGCAGCCAAGATCGGGGGACAGGGGAAATGCTGGACACTGAAGCTTTCTTT. The encoded protein is CASSQDRGTGEMLDTEAFF. The J gene is TRBJ1-1, the V gene TRBV4-1; 10 bases fit TRBD1. Germline V gene data show CDR1 as MGHRA and CDR2 as YSYEKL. The CDR3 consists of 19 residues. The ends lost 0 bases at V and 3 bases at J; junction bases unmatched: 13.

V gene TRBV5-1 combines with J gene TRBJ1-2; D is possibly TRBD1 (5 bases). The germline CDR1 and CDR2 sequences are SGHRS and YFSETQ. The CDR3 has 16 residues. V dropped 0 bases and J dropped 2 bases, with 14 bases sitting between them. The CDR3 DNA reads as TGCGCCAGCAGCTTGGGTGGACAAGCAGGGAACTATGGCTACACCTTC. Protein product: CASSLGGQAGNYGYTF.